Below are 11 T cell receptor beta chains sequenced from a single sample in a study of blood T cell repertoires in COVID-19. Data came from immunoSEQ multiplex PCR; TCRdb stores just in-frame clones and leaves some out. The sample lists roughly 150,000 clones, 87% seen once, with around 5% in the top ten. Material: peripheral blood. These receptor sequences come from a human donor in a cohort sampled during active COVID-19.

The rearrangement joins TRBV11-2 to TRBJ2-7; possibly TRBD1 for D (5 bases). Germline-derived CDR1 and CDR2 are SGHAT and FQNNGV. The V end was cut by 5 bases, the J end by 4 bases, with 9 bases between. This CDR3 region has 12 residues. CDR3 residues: CASSPQGYEQYF. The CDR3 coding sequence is TGTGCCAGCAGCCCCCAGGGATACGAGCAGTACTTC. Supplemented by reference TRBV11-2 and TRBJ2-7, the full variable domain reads EAGVAQSPRYKIIEKRQSVAFWCNPISGHATLYWYQQILGQGPKLLIQFQNNGVVDDSQLPKDRFSAERLKGVDSTLKIQPAKLEDSAVYLCASSPQGYEQYFGPGTRLTVT.

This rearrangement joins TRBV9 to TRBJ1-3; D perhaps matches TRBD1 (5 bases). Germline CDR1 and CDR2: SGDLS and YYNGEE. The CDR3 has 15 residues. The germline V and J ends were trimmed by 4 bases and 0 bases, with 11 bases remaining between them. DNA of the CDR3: TGTGCCAGCAGCTCCGGGGGGAGCTCTGGAAACACCATATATTTT. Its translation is CASSSGGSSGNTIYF. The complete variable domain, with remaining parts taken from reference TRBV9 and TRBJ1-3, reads DSGVTQTPKHLITATGQRVTLRCSPRSGDLSVYWYQQSLDQGLQFLIQYYNGEERAKGNILERFSAQQFPDLHSELNLSSLELGDSALYFCASSSGGSSGNTIYFGEGSWLTVV.

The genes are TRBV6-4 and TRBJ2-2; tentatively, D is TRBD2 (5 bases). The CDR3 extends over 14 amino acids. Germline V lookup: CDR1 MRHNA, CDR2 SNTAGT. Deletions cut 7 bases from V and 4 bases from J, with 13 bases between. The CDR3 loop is CASTREYGTGELFF. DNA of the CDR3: TGTGCCAGCACGAGGGAGTATGGCACCGGGGAGCTGTTTTTT.

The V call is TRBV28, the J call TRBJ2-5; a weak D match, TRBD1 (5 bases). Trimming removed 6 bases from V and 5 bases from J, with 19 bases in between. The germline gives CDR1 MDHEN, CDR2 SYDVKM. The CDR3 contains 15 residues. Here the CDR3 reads CASRDGPRDWETQYF. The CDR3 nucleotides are TGTGCCAGCAGAGACGGCCCCAGGGATTGGGAGACCCAGTACTTC.

The DNA for the CDR3 is TGCGCCAGCAGCCCCGGGGACAACTTCGCCGAGCAGTACTTC. Its translation is CASSPGDNFAEQYF. This sequence joins TRBV5-1 and TRBJ2-7; D possibly corresponds to TRBD1 (6 bases). V dropped 4 bases and J dropped 6 bases, with 17 bases sitting between them. This CDR3 is 14 amino acids long. Germline CDR1 reads SGHRS; CDR2 reads YFSETQ.

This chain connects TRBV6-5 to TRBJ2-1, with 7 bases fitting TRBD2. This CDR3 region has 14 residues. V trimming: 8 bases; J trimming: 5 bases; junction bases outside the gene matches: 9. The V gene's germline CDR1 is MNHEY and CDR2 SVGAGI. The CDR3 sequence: CASLVGREHNEQFF. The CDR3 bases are TGTGCCAGCCTTGTGGGGAGGGAGCACAATGAGCAGTTCTTC.

In nucleotides, the CDR3 is TGTGCCAGTAGTGCCGGGACAGCGGACGAGCAGTACTTC. This gives the protein CASSAGTADEQYF. The V gene is TRBV19, the J gene TRBJ2-7; the match to TRBD1 covers 7 bases. Germline CDR1 LNHDA, CDR2 SQIVND (reference sequence). The J segment lost 5 bases and the V segment lost 5 bases, leaving 6 bases of the junction unmatched. The CDR3 contains 13 residues. The full variable domain, in which reference TRBV19 and TRBJ2-7 provide the parts outside the CDR3, is DGGITQSPKYLFRKEGQNVTLSCEQNLNHDAMYWYRQDPGQGLRLIYYSQIVNDFQKGDIAEGYSVSREKKESFPLTVTSAQKNPTAFYLCASSAGTADEQYFGPGTRLTVT.

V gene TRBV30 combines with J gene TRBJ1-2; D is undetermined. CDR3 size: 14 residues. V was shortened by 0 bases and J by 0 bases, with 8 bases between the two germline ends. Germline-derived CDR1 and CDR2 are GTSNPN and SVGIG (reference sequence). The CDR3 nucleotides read TGTGCCTGGAGTGTCCCCCGGTCTAACTATGGCTACACCTTC. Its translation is CAWSVPRSNYGYTF.

The CDR3 bases are TGTGCCAGCAGCTCCCCTCCGGCGGGAGGGGATGGCTACACCTTC. Protein product: CASSSPPAGGDGYTF. This chain links TRBV5-6 with TRBJ1-2, with a tentative D call TRBD1 (5 bases). V lost 3 bases, J lost 6 bases, and 18 bases lay in between. The germline CDR1 and CDR2 sequences are SGHDT and YYEEEE. The length of the CDR3 is 15 residues.

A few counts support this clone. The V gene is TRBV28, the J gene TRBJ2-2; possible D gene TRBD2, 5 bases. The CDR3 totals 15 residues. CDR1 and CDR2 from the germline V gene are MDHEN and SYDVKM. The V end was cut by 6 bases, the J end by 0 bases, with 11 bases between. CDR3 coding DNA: TGTGCCAGCAGCCTCCCCGGGGCGAACACCGGGGAGCTGTTTTTT. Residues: CASSLPGANTGELFF.

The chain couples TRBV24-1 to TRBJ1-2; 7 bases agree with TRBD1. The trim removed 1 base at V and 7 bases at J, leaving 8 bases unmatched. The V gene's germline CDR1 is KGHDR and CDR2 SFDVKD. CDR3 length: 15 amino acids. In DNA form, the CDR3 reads TGTGCCACCAGTGATTTAACAGGGGAATTTCGTGGCTACACCTTC. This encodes CATSDLTGEFRGYTF.